These T cell receptor beta chains were read from a single sample in a study of blood T cell repertoires in COVID-19. Some clones are missing from TCRdb's copy, which holds only in-frame ones; the method was immunoSEQ multiplex PCR. The table shows 100,000 to 150,000 clones, with almost 85% occurring only once. Sample: peripheral blood. The receptors come from a man in his fifties or sixties with acute or convalescent COVID-19. CDR3s include the opening cysteine and the closing phenylalanine or tryptophan. The D gene is left open where the match is weak. Size is stated for part of the rows, as once, few or many counts, or as a class when the clone is expanded.

j_call,v_call,d_call,clone_size,cdr3_nt,cdr3_aa
TRBJ2-3,TRBV2,TRBD1,NA,TGTGCCAGCAGAGTCGACAGGGGGCTAACAGATACGCAGTATTTT,CASRVDRGLTDTQYF
TRBJ2-7,TRBV5-1,TRBD2,NA,TGCGCCAGCAGCATACTAGCGGGAGGCTACGAGCAGTACTTC,CASSILAGGYEQYF
TRBJ1-1,TRBV5-1,TRBD1,NA,TGCGCCAGCAGCGTTGGGACAGGAGTTATCACTGAAGCTTTCTTT,CASSVGTGVITEAFF
TRBJ2-7,TRBV6-5,NA,NA,TGTGCCAGCAACCTAGGCGGCCGGAACGAGCAGTACTTC,CASNLGGRNEQYF
TRBJ1-4,TRBV5-1,NA,NA,TGCGCCAGCAGGGACGGGGGTAGTAATGAAAAACTGTTTTTT,CASRDGGSNEKLFF
TRBJ2-3,TRBV24-1,NA,NA,TGTGCCACCAGTGATTTGCAGCCGGGTAGCACAGATACGCAGTATTTT,CATSDLQPGSTDTQYF
TRBJ1-5,TRBV12-3/TRBV12-4,NA,NA,TGTGCCACCCGAGGGGGGGGTGGTCAGCCCCAGCATTTT,CATRGGGGQPQHF
TRBJ2-1,TRBV14,NA,NA,TGTGCCAGCAGCCAAAACGGGTACAATGAGCAGTTCTTC,CASSQNGYNEQFF
TRBJ1-1,TRBV6-5,NA,NA,TGTGCCAGCAGTTCCAGGGGCGGGAACACTGAAGCTTTCTTT,CASSSRGGNTEAFF
TRBJ1-3,TRBV29-1,TRBD1,NA,TGCAGCGTGGGGGACAGTATTGACACCATATATTTT,CSVGDSIDTIYF
TRBJ1-3,TRBV15,NA,once,TGTGCCACCAGCACAGGCCTCTCTGGAAACACCATATATTTT,CATSTGLSGNTIYF
TRBJ1-4,TRBV6-5,TRBD1,NA,TGTGCCAGCATCCCCGACAGGGTTGGGTTCGAAAAACTGTTTTTT,CASIPDRVGFEKLFF
TRBJ1-4,TRBV6-5,TRBD1,NA,TGTGCCAGCAGAACCACCGGCAGGGGGAATGAAAAACTGTTTTTT,CASRTTGRGNEKLFF
TRBJ1-1,TRBV5-1,TRBD1,NA,TGCGCCAGCAGTCCGGACAGGGCCACTGAAGCTTTCTTT,CASSPDRATEAFF
TRBJ2-7,TRBV6-5,TRBD1,NA,TGTGCCAGCAGTCGAACAGGGGGCGCGAATGGTGAGCAGTACTTC,CASSRTGGANGEQYF
TRBJ2-7,TRBV19,NA,NA,TGTGCCAGTAGTATACCAGGTAACTACGAGCAGTACTTC,CASSIPGNYEQYF
TRBJ1-1,TRBV10-3,NA,NA,TGTGCCATCAGGACACAGGAGCGCACTGAAGCTTTCTTT,CAIRTQERTEAFF
TRBJ2-7,TRBV29-1,TRBD1,NA,TGCAGCGTTGCAGGGGGCGCGTCCCTAAAACAGTACGAGCAGTACTTC,CSVAGGASLKQYEQYF
TRBJ2-3,TRBV5-1,TRBD2,NA,TGCGCCAGCAGCCCGACTAGCGGGAGGGTGGATACGCAGTATTTT,CASSPTSGRVDTQYF
TRBJ1-1,TRBV3-1/TRBV3-2,NA,NA,TGTGCCAGCAGCTCCAGACAGGTTACTGAAGCTTTCTTT,CASSSRQVTEAFF
TRBJ2-7,TRBV3-1/TRBV3-2,NA,NA,TGTGCCAGCAGCCAAGATCTTACGGGGTACATCTACGAGCAGTACTTC,CASSQDLTGYIYEQYF
TRBJ2-5,TRBV4-1,TRBD2,NA,TGCGCCAGCAGTCAAATAGCGGGGGCAGAGACCCAGTACTTC,CASSQIAGAETQYF
TRBJ1-4,TRBV19,TRBD1,NA,TGTGCCAGTAGTATAGCGGGACAGGGGGAAAAACTGTTTTTT,CASSIAGQGEKLFF
TRBJ2-3,TRBV7-9,TRBD2,once,TGTGCCAGCAGCTTAGAAGCCGGGGGGGCGACAGATACGCAGTATTTT,CASSLEAGGATDTQYF
TRBJ2-7,TRBV29-1,TRBD1,NA,TGCAGCGTTGAAGTTTGGGGGACAGCGTCCTACGAGCAGTACTTC,CSVEVWGTASYEQYF
TRBJ2-1,TRBV5-4,TRBD2,NA,TGTGCCAGCAGCTTTCGGACTAGCGGGGGGAGCTATGAGCAGTTCTTC,CASSFRTSGGSYEQFF
TRBJ2-1,TRBV5-1,TRBD2,NA,TGCGCCAGCAGCTTGGCCCCGGGAGGATACAATGAGCAGTTCTTC,CASSLAPGGYNEQFF